These T cell receptor beta chains were read from a single sample in a study of blood T cell repertoires in COVID-19. Some clones are missing from TCRdb's copy, which holds only in-frame ones; the method was immunoSEQ multiplex PCR. Counted here are approximately 380,000 clones, approximately 90% occurring once; the ten biggest clones make up 0.7% to 0.95%. The sample comprised PBMCs or T cells enriched from blood (not recorded which). These receptors were taken from a woman between 40 and 50 years old who had been exposed to COVID-19. The CDR3 runs from the conserved cysteine through the conserved F or W. The order of the fields is clone size, D gene, V gene, J gene, CDR3 protein, CDR3 DNA. A D gene is named only where the DNA matches it firmly. Rows may omit the clone size; those that give it use once, few, many or a size class.

.,TRBD1,TRBV2,TRBJ2-5,CASKMTGGETQYF,TGTGCCAGCAAGATGACAGGGGGGGAGACCCAGTACTTC
.,TRBD2,TRBV2,TRBJ2-2,CASSEVRTSGGTGELFF,TGTGCCAGCAGTGAAGTCCGGACTAGCGGGGGGACCGGGGAGCTGTTTTTT
.,.,TRBV18,TRBJ2-1,CASSLQGGTYNEQFF,TGTGCCAGCTCATTACAGGGGGGGACCTACAATGAGCAGTTCTTC
.,TRBD2,TRBV9,TRBJ2-5,CASSVGGTSGRETQYF,TGTGCCAGCAGCGTAGGGGGGACTAGCGGGAGGGAGACCCAGTACTTC
.,.,TRBV2,TRBJ2-7,CASSEALNAYEQYF,TGTGCCAGCAGTGAAGCGCTTAACGCGTACGAGCAGTACTTC
.,.,TRBV24-1,TRBJ1-2,CATSDSPGVYTF,TGTGCCACCAGTGATTCCCCCGGAGTCTACACCTTC
medium-sized,.,TRBV19,TRBJ1-6,CASSRGQVGSPLHF,TGTGCCAGTAGTCGGGGTCAGGTTGGTTCACCCCTCCACTTT
.,.,TRBV7-2,TRBJ1-1,CASSSLVRSNTEAFF,TGTGCCAGCAGCTCTCTAGTTAGATCAAATACTGAAGCTTTCTTT
.,.,TRBV9,TRBJ1-6,CASSVERTASYNSPLHF,TGTGCCAGCAGCGTAGAGCGGACAGCCTCCTATAATTCACCCCTCCACTTT
.,.,TRBV5-1,TRBJ2-3,CASSPGGGTRLTTQYF,TGCGCCAGCTCCCCGGGTGGGGGCACTAGGCTCACTACGCAGTATTTT
few,TRBD1,TRBV5-1,TRBJ1-5,CASSHGDRENQPQHF,TGCGCCAGCAGTCATGGGGACAGGGAGAATCAGCCCCAGCATTTT
.,.,TRBV7-9,TRBJ2-7,CASSTYSYEQYF,TGTGCCAGCAGCACATACTCCTACGAGCAGTACTTC
.,.,TRBV6-5,TRBJ2-3,CASSRDSYPDTQYF,TGTGCCAGCAGCCGGGACTCCTACCCGGATACGCAGTATTTT
.,TRBD1,TRBV29-1,TRBJ1-1,CSFAPRGRQGTEAFF,TGCAGCTTCGCACCCAGGGGGCGTCAAGGCACTGAAGCTTTCTTT
.,.,TRBV14,TRBJ1-6,CASSHTGVNSPLHF,TGTGCCAGCAGCCACACAGGAGTAAATTCACCCCTCCACTTT
.,TRBD1,TRBV4-2,TRBJ1-2,CASSQERQGYGYTF,TGTGCCAGCAGCCAGGAGAGACAGGGATATGGCTACACCTTC
.,TRBD1,TRBV5-1,TRBJ2-1,CASSQDRAYNEQFF,TGCGCCAGCAGCCAGGACAGGGCCTACAATGAGCAGTTCTTC
.,TRBD2,TRBV7-2,TRBJ2-7,CASSLDLAGASEQYF,TGTGCCAGCAGCTTAGATCTAGCGGGAGCATCGGAGCAGTACTTC
.,.,TRBV3-1/TRBV3-2,TRBJ2-7,CASSNRDEQYF,TGTGCCAGCAGCAACAGGGACGAGCAGTACTTC
.,TRBD1,TRBV6-2/TRBV6-3,TRBJ1-2,CASSSSPLGTGEGYTF,TGTGCCAGCAGTTCGAGCCCCCTGGGGACAGGGGAGGGCTACACCTTC
once,.,TRBV21-1,TRBJ2-2,CASSEDLWTGELFF,TGTGCCAGCAGCGAAGACTTATGGACCGGGGAGCTGTTTTTT
.,TRBD2,TRBV3-1/TRBV3-2,TRBJ2-4,CASSQPGTSGNIQYF,TGTGCCAGCAGCCAACCCGGGACTAGCGGAAACATTCAGTACTTC
.,TRBD2,TRBV3-1/TRBV3-2,TRBJ2-3,CASSQREGNTDTQYF,TGTGCCAGCAGCCAAAGGGAGGGAAACACAGATACGCAGTATTTT
.,TRBD1,TRBV5-1,TRBJ2-3,CASSTEDRVADTQYF,TGCGCCAGCAGCACCGAGGACAGGGTGGCAGATACGCAGTATTTT
.,.,TRBV18,TRBJ1-6,CASSPNNRNSPLHF,TGTGCCAGCTCACCAAACAACCGAAATTCACCCCTCCACTTT
.,TRBD1,TRBV6-5,TRBJ2-1,CASSYGTGLTAEQFF,TGTGCCAGCAGTTATGGGACAGGGCTTACTGCTGAGCAGTTCTTC
once,.,TRBV7-6,TRBJ2-7,CASSLVGGQNSYEQYF,TGTGCCAGCAGCTTAGTAGGTGGGCAAAACTCCTACGAGCAGTACTTC
.,TRBD2,TRBV7-2,TRBJ2-3,CASSLGVGLAGTDTQYF,TGTGCCAGCAGCTTAGGTGTGGGACTAGCGGGCACAGATACGCAGTATTTT
.,TRBD2,TRBV11-3,TRBJ2-3,CASSSVAGVEGRLDTQYF,TGTGCCAGCAGCTCAGTAGCGGGGGTGGAGGGCCGATTAGATACGCAGTATTTT